The clone carrying this T cell receptor beta chain has ten or more counts. Its target is not known. This sample was taken from a study of T cells in Graves' hyperthyroidism and ophthalmopathy. The source material, RNA transcripts, was used to amplify TCR beta CDR3 regions. HTBI primers were used for first-round RT-PCR of the TCR CDR3. From the multiplex PCR reads, TCRdb called clonotypes with MiXCR, one entry per CDR3 protein. The sample shows hundreds of thousands of distinct CDR3 sequences, approximately 14% of them seen only once. The study, taken as a whole, reports: A 13 V-J model separated ophthalmopathy from stable hyperthyroidism. It was a median about 6 months before onset that the model predicted ophthalmopathy.

The germline V gene has CDR1 LGHDT and CDR2 YNNKEL (reference sequence). V was shortened by 2 bases and J by 10 bases, with 11 bases between the two germline ends. The length of the CDR3 is 12 residues. The diagnoses drew upon clinical symptoms, serum thyroxine and TRAb, thyroid ultrasound and orbital computed tomography. Fresh 10 ml peripheral blood yielded PBMCs. The chain combines TRBV3-1 with TRBJ1-1; D is undetermined. The specimen was blood. The clonotype was recovered from a woman aged 50 to 60 with Graves' ophthalmopathy. The CDR3 nucleotides are TGTGCCAGCAGCCAAAGCACCCAAGGAGCTTTCTTT. Protein: CASSQSTQGAFF. Full variable domain (outside the CDR3, taken from reference TRBV3-1 and TRBJ1-1): DTAVSQTPKYLVTQMGNDKSIKCEQNLGHDTMYWYKQDSKKFLKIMFSYNNKELIINETVPNRFSPKSPDKAHLNLHINSLELGDSAVYFCASSQSTQGAFFGQGTRLTVV.